One sample yielded the 29 T cell receptor beta chains listed below, sequenced in a study of cytomegalovirus exposure and HLA in healthy donors. Only in-frame clones appear in the TCRdb table, and some are missing; sequencing was by immunoSEQ multiplex PCR. The sample shows about 60,000 clones, about 92% of them seen only once. The sequenced material came from PBMCs. Receptors originate from a man between 18 and 29 years old in good health and CMV-seronegative.

This sequence joins TRBV9 and TRBJ2-6; a weak D match, TRBD1 (6 bases). V dropped 0 bases and J dropped 2 bases, with 6 bases sitting between them. Looked up from germline, CDR1 is SGDLS and CDR2 is YYNGEE. The length of the CDR3 is 15 residues. As DNA, the CDR3 is TGTGCCAGCAGCGTAGCAGGGGCTGGGGCCAACGTCCTGACTTTC. It yields the protein CASSVAGAGANVLTF.

The chain links TRBV7-6 to TRBJ2-5, with 9 bases aligning to TRBD1. V was clipped by 3 bases and J by 3 bases; unmatched bases: 2. CDR3 size: 14 residues. Germline V gene sequence: CDR1 SGHVS, CDR2 FNYEAQ. The CDR3 nucleotides read TGTGCCAGCAGCTTCGGGACAGGGAAAGAGACCCAGTACTTC. Its protein product is CASSFGTGKETQYF.

The V call is TRBV9, the J call TRBJ2-1; D may be TRBD2 (6 bases). V gave up 4 bases and J gave up 6 bases, with 11 bases separating them. Germline V lookup: CDR1 SGDLS, CDR2 YYNGEE. The CDR3 consists of 13 residues. CDR3 sequence (DNA): TGTGCCAGCAGCTTAAATAGCGGCAATGAGCAGTTCTTC. Translating gives CASSLNSGNEQFF.

The J gene is TRBJ2-3, the V gene TRBV9, with TRBD2 matching 8 bases. Trimming cost V 0 bases and J 1 base; bases outside gene matches: 4. The CDR3 consists of 16 residues. The germline CDR1 and CDR2 sequences are SGDLS and YYNGEE. The DNA for the CDR3 is TGTGCCAGCAGCGTAGATGGTAGCGGGGGCACAGATACGCAGTATTTT. This translates into CASSVDGSGGTDTQYF.

This chain connects TRBV28 to TRBJ1-1; D is unclear. Germline CDR1 is MDHEN and CDR2 is SYDVKM. Between the trimmed V and J ends, which lost 7 bases and 2 bases, there was a span of 11 bases. The CDR3 consists of 13 residues. The DNA of the CDR3 is TGTGCCAGCAACCGGGCGGGAAACACTGAAGCTTTCTTT. It specifies CASNRAGNTEAFF.

This sequence joins TRBV28 and TRBJ2-5, with D tentatively TRBD2 (5 bases). The CDR3 extends over 18 amino acids. With 0 bases removed from V and 2 bases from J, the gap between germline ends came to 19 bases. Per germline, CDR1 MDHEN and CDR2 SYDVKM. The CDR3 DNA is TGTGCCAGCAGTTTATGGCGGCGGGCCGTTAGAAGTCAAGAGACCCAGTACTTC. It yields the protein CASSLWRRAVRSQETQYF.

The V gene is TRBV5-6, the J gene TRBJ1-2; 8 bases are shared with TRBD1. In germline, CDR1 is SGHDT, CDR2 YYEEEE. V was clipped by 3 bases and J by 8 bases; unmatched bases: 9. The CDR3 length is 14 residues. The CDR3 DNA reads TGTGCCAGCAGCTCCCAGGGGGCCTTTGGGGGCTACACCTTC. Translation gives CASSSQGAFGGYTF.

CDR3 amino acids: CASSEAGAPGGTQYF. CDR3 coding DNA: TGTGCCAGCAGTGAAGCTGGGGCTCCAGGGGGGACGCAGTATTTT. The genes are TRBV6-1 and TRBJ2-3, with D perhaps TRBD1 (7 bases). The length of the CDR3 is 15 residues. The V gene lost 0 bases and the J gene lost 9 bases, with 16 bases spanning the gap. Germline values: CDR1 MNHNS, CDR2 SASEGT.

This chain links TRBV14 with TRBJ2-7; possibly TRBD1 for D (6 bases). Germline assignment: CDR1 SGHDN and CDR2 FVKESK. The CDR3 loop spans 15 amino acids. The ends were cut back, 1 base at V and 2 bases at J, with 12 bases in the middle. CDR3 loop: CASSQGGGWAYEQYF. In nucleotides, the CDR3 is TGTGCCAGCAGCCAAGGAGGGGGTTGGGCCTACGAGCAGTACTTC. Filled out from reference TRBV14 and TRBJ2-7, the complete variable domain reads EAGVTQFPSHSVIEKGQTVTLRCDPISGHDNLYWYRRVMGKEIKFLLHFVKESKQDESGMPNNRFLAERTGGTYSTLKVQPAELEDSGVYFCASSQGGGWAYEQYFGPGTRLTVT.

V usage is TRBV7-8 and J usage is TRBJ2-7; 7 nucleotides align to TRBD1. CDR3 length: 13 residues. Germline CDR1 reads SGHVS; CDR2 reads FQNEAQ. The ends lost 5 bases at V and 3 bases at J; junction bases unmatched: 4. The CDR3 here is CASSKGQLYEQYF. The DNA for the CDR3 is TGTGCCAGCAGCAAGGGACAGCTCTACGAGCAGTACTTC.

The rearrangement joins TRBV10-3 to TRBJ1-3; D not resolved. CDR1 and CDR2 (germline): ENHRY, SYGVKD. CDR3 size: 15 residues. Trimming shortened V by 3 bases and J by 0 bases, and 9 bases separated the two germline ends. DNA of the CDR3: TGTGCCATCAGTGATGGGCCGATCTCTGGAAACACCATATATTTT. Protein product: CAISDGPISGNTIYF.

This sequence joins TRBV4-3 and TRBJ1-1; D is uncertain. The ends were cut back, 1 base at V and 3 bases at J, with 15 bases in the middle. CDR3 size: 16 residues. Germline V gives CDR1 LGHNA, CDR2 YSLEER. As DNA, the CDR3 is TGCGCCAGCAGCCAAGGTTGGAACAGACCCGACACTGAAGCTTTCTTT. It yields the protein CASSQGWNRPDTEAFF.

The V and J genes are TRBV4-3 and TRBJ2-3, with 9 positions matching TRBD2. V shed 2 bases, J shed 7 bases, and the junction held 10 bases outside the gene matches. Per germline, CDR1 LGHNA and CDR2 YSLEER. The CDR3 totals 16 residues. DNA of the CDR3: TGCGCCAGCAGCCAAACACAAGCGGGGGGTTATCATACGCAGTATTTT. Its protein product is CASSQTQAGGYHTQYF.

This chain links TRBV5-6 with TRBJ2-7; TRBD2 aligns across 9 bases. Germline loops: CDR1 SGHDT, CDR2 YYEEEE. V lost 6 bases and J lost 4; bases outside the gene matches: 8. The CDR3 sequence is 14 residues long. The CDR3 protein is CASNKAGGTYEQYF. The CDR3 coding sequence is TGTGCCAGCAACAAAGCGGGAGGCACTTACGAGCAGTACTTC.

The genes are TRBV4-2 and TRBJ2-7; 12 nucleotides line up with TRBD2. Trimming took 6 bases from V and 3 from J; bases not matched to a gene: 6. The CDR3 has 15 amino acids. Germline loops: CDR1 LGHNA, CDR2 YNFKEQ. CDR3 region: CASRNGLAGNYEQYF. In DNA form, the CDR3 reads TGTGCCAGCAGAAACGGACTAGCGGGGAACTACGAGCAGTACTTC.

A single count supports this clone. The chain links TRBV2 to TRBJ2-7; D might be TRBD1 (6 bases). Germline values: CDR1 SNHLY, CDR2 FYNNEI. The length of the CDR3 is 14 residues. Trimming took 8 bases from V and 0 from J, leaving 14 bases between them. The CDR3, as DNA: TGTGCCAGCGTAGGACAGCCCAACTCCTACGAGCAGTACTTC. Protein sequence: CASVGQPNSYEQYF.

This chain connects TRBV13 to TRBJ1-1, with D perhaps matching TRBD1 (5 bases). Trimming pared 5 bases from V and 1 base from J, leaving 8 bases between. The germline gives CDR1 PRHDT, CDR2 FYEKMQ (reference sequence). CDR3 length: 13 residues. This CDR3 reads CASSLDRNTEAFF. In nucleotides, the CDR3 is TGTGCCAGCAGCCTAGACAGGAACACTGAAGCTTTCTTT.

This chain links TRBV7-9 with TRBJ2-1; 10 nucleotides match TRBD1. Germline assignment: CDR1 SEHNR and CDR2 FQNEAQ (reference sequence). The CDR3 runs to 14 residues. V was pared by 7 bases and J by 6 bases, with 6 bases of the junction left unmatched. The CDR3 DNA is TGTGCCAGCACCGACAGGGGGCCGGGCAATGAGCAGTTCTTC. Amino acids: CASTDRGPGNEQFF. Supplemented by reference TRBV7-9 and TRBJ2-1, the full variable domain reads DTGVSQNPRHKITKRGQNVTFRCDPISEHNRLYWYRQTLGQGPEFLTYFQNEAQLEKSRLLSDRFSAERPKGSFSTLEIQRTEQGDSAMYLCASTDRGPGNEQFFGPGTRLTVL.

J is TRBJ2-4 and V is TRBV7-9; 9 nucleotides line up with TRBD2. CDR1 and CDR2 (germline): SEHNR, FQNEAQ (reference sequence). CDR3 length: 17 amino acids. After removal of 5 bases from V and 8 bases from J, the junction contained 16 bases not matched to a gene. In DNA form, the CDR3 reads TGTGCCAGCAGCCCCTACGACGGGGCGGGAGGGGTGTACATTCAGTACTTC. This translates into CASSPYDGAGGVYIQYF. The full variable domain, its missing parts supplied by reference TRBV7-9 and TRBJ2-4, is DTGVSQNPRHKITKRGQNVTFRCDPISEHNRLYWYRQTLGQGPEFLTYFQNEAQLEKSRLLSDRFSAERPKGSFSTLEIQRTEQGDSAMYLCASSPYDGAGGVYIQYFGAGTRLSVL.

V gene TRBV2 combines with J gene TRBJ1-2; TRBD1 aligns across 9 bases. With 7 bases clipped from V and 8 bases from J, the junction kept 8 bases outside the gene matches. Germline CDR1 and CDR2: SNHLY and FYNNEI. This CDR3 contains 13 residues. The CDR3 reads CASKLKTGGGYTF. The CDR3, as DNA: TGTGCCAGCAAGCTAAAGACAGGGGGAGGCTACACCTTC.

The chain employs TRBV6-6 and TRBJ1-4, with D perhaps TRBD1 (6 bases). CDR1 is MNHNY, CDR2 SVGAGI, per germline (reference sequence). The CDR3 covers 14 residues. The V and J ends lost 6 bases and 3 bases respectively, with 11 bases between them. The CDR3 DNA reads TGTGCCAGCAGCTCAGGACAGTCTAATGAAAAACTGTTTTTT. Protein: CASSSGQSNEKLFF.

This chain joins TRBV20-1 and TRBJ1-1, with 7 positions matching TRBD1. Germline CDR1 is DFQATT and CDR2 is SNEGSKA (reference sequence). This CDR3 has 11 amino acids. Germline trimming cut 1 base from V and 8 bases from J; bases unmatched to any gene: 1. The CDR3 reads CSARGGGEAFF. The CDR3 DNA reads as TGCAGTGCTAGAGGAGGGGGCGAAGCTTTCTTT.

The V gene is TRBV11-2, the J gene TRBJ2-3, with TRBD2 matching 8 bases. The V gene end was trimmed by 1 base and the J gene end by 5 bases; junction bases not matched to a gene: 5. Germline assignment: CDR1 SGHAT and CDR2 FQNNGV. The length of the CDR3 is 15 residues. CDR3 residues: CASSLAGRAVDTQYF. In nucleotides, the CDR3 is TGTGCCAGCAGCTTAGCCGGGAGGGCCGTAGATACGCAGTATTTT.

The genes are TRBV7-3 and TRBJ2-6; possible D gene TRBD1, 6 bases. This CDR3 spans 14 amino acids. Deletions cut 6 bases from V and 1 base from J, with 7 bases between. Germline V gives CDR1 SGHTA, CDR2 FQGTGA. DNA for the CDR3: TGTGCCAGCAGTACAGGGTCTGGGGCCAACGTCCTGACTTTC. Translated, it gives CASSTGSGANVLTF.

This clone was recorded a few times. The chain uses TRBV28 and TRBJ2-3, with D possibly TRBD2 on 5 matching bases. The CDR3 runs 16 residues. From germline, CDR1 is MDHEN and CDR2 SYDVKM. Trimming pared 2 bases from V and 2 bases from J, leaving 14 bases between. As DNA, the CDR3 is TGTGCCAGCAGTTTAGATCAGGACTCCCTCACAGATACGCAGTATTTT. Translated: CASSLDQDSLTDTQYF.

As regards this clone: An end of the junction differs from the germline gene, which may be a read error. The chain couples TRBV20-1 to TRBJ2-3; 7 bases are shared with TRBD1. Germline V CDR1 and CDR2: DFQATT, SNEGSKA (reference sequence). CDR3 length equals 11 residues. This CDR3 is CSATNTGDSVF. CDR3 coding DNA: TGCAGTGCTACCAACACAGGGGATTCAGTTTTC.

This clone appeared a single time. The chain uses TRBV19 and TRBJ2-7; TRBD2 agrees at 10 bases. The CDR3 covers 15 residues. The germline CDR1 and CDR2 sequences are LNHDA and SQIVND (reference sequence). Trimming removed 4 bases from V and 2 bases from J; junction bases left unmatched: 5. DNA of the CDR3: TGTGCCAGTAGTACCCGGACTAGCGGTACCTACGAGCAGTACTTC. It translates to CASSTRTSGTYEQYF.

This rearrangement joins TRBV6-6 to TRBJ2-3; D is unresolved. V was trimmed by 0 bases and J by 6 bases, leaving 4 bases between them. This CDR3 comprises 12 residues. From germline, CDR1 is MNHNY and CDR2 SVGAGI (reference sequence). This chain's CDR3 is CASSYSGDTQYF. CDR3 nucleotides: TGTGCCAGCAGTTACTCCGGGGATACGCAGTATTTT.

V is TRBV11-2 and J is TRBJ2-1, with 14 bases lining up with TRBD2. This CDR3 has 15 residues. Germline CDR1 SGHAT, CDR2 FQNNGV. The J segment lost 8 bases and the V segment lost 5 bases, leaving 5 bases of the junction unmatched. CDR3 bases: TGTGCCAGCAGCCCGACTAGCGGGAGGGCGTATGAGCAGTTCTTC. Protein: CASSPTSGRAYEQFF.